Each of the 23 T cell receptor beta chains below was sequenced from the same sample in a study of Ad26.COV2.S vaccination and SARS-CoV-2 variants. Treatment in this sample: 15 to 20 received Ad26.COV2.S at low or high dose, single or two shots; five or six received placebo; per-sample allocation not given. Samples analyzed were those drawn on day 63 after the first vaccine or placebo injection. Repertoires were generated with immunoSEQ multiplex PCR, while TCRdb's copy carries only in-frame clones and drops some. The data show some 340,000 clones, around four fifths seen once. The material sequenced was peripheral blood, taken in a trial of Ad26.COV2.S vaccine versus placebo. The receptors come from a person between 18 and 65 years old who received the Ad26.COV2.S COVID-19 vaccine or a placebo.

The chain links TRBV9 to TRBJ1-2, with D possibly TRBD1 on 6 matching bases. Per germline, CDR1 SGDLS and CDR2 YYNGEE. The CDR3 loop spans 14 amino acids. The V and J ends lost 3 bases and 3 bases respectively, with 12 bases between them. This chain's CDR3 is CASSGAGGHYGYTF. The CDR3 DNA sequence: TGTGCCAGCAGCGGGGCTGGGGGCCACTATGGCTACACCTTC. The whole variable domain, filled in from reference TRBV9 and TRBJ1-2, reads DSGVTQTPKHLITATGQRVTLRCSPRSGDLSVYWYQQSLDQGLQFLIQYYNGEERAKGNILERFSAQQFPDLHSELNLSSLELGDSALYFCASSGAGGHYGYTFGSGTRLTVV.

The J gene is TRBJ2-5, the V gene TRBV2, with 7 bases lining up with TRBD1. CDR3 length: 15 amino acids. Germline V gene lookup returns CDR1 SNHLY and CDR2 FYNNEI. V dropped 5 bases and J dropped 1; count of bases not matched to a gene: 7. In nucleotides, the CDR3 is TGTGCCAGCAGTCCAGACAGGGCTATCCAAGAGACCCAGTACTTC. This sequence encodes CASSPDRAIQETQYF.

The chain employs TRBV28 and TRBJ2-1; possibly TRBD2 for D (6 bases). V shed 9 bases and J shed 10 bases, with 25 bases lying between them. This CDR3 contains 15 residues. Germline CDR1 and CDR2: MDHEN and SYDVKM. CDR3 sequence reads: CASLNNGGTLREQFF. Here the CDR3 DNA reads TGTGCCAGTCTAAACAACGGGGGAACCCTCCGGGAGCAGTTCTTC.

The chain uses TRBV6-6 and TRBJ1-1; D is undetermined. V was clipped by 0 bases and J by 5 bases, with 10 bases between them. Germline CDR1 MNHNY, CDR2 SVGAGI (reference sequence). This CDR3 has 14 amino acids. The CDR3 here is CASSYSEGRTEAFF. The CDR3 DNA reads TGTGCCAGCAGTTACTCCGAGGGTAGGACTGAAGCTTTCTTT.

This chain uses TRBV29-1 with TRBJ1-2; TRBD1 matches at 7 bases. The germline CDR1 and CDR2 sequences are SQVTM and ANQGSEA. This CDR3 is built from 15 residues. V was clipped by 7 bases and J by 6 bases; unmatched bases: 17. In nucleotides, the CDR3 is TGCAGCGCCGGCACTGTGCACAGGGGAAAAGATGGCTACACCTTC. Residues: CSAGTVHRGKDGYTF.

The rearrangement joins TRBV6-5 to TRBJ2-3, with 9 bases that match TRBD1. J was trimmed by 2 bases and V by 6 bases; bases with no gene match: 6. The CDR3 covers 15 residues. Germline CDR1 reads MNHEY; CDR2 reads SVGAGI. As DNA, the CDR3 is TGTGCCAGCAGCTTGGGACAGGGCGACACAGATACGCAGTATTTT. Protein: CASSLGQGDTDTQYF.

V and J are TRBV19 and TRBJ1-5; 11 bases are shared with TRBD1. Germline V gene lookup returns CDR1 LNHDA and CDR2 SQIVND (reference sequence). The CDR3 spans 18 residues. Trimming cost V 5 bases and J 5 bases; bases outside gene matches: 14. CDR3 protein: CASSPRTGGFGRDQPQHF. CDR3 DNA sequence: TGTGCCAGTAGTCCCAGGACAGGGGGCTTCGGTAGGGATCAGCCCCAGCATTTT.

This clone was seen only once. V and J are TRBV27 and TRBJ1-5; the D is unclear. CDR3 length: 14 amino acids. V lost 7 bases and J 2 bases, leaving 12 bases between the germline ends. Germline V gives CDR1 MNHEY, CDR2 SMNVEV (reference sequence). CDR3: CASTSLGGNQPQHF. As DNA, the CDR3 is TGTGCCAGCACCTCCCTGGGTGGCAATCAGCCCCAGCATTTT.

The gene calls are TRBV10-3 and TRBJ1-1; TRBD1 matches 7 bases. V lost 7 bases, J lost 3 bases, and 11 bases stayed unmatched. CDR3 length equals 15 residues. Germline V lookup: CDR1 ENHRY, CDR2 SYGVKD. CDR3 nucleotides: TGTGCCATCAACCCGAGCAGGGGGAAAGACACTGAAGCTTTCTTT. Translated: CAINPSRGKDTEAFF.

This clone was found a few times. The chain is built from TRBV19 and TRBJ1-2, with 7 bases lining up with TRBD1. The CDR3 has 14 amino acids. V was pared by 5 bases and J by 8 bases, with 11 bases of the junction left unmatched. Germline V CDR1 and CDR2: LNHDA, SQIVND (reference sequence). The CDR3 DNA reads TGTGCCAGTAGTCCAGGACAGGATAGAATCGGCTACACCTTC. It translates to CASSPGQDRIGYTF.

The DNA for the CDR3 is TGTGCCAGCAGCACACTGGACAGGGCTTCGTCGGCTTTCTTT. It yields the protein CASSTLDRASSAFF. The chain joins TRBV5-4 to TRBJ1-1, with 8 bases matching TRBD1. The ends lost 4 bases at V and 11 bases at J; junction bases unmatched: 13. This CDR3 contains 14 residues. CDR1 and CDR2 from the germline V gene are SGHNT and YYREEE (reference sequence).

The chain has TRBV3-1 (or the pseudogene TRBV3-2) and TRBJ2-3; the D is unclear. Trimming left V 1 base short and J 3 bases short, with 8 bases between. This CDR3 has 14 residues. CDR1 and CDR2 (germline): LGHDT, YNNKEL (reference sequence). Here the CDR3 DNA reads TGTGCCAGCAGCCAAGTGGCAGGAACAGATACGCAGTATTTT. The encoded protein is CASSQVAGTDTQYF.

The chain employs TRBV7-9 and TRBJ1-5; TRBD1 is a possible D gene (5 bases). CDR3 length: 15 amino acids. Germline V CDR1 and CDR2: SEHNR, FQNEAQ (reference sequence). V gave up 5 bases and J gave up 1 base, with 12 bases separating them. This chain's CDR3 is CASSAGSLSNQPQHF. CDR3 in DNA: TGTGCCAGCAGCGCAGGGAGCCTGAGCAATCAGCCCCAGCATTTT.

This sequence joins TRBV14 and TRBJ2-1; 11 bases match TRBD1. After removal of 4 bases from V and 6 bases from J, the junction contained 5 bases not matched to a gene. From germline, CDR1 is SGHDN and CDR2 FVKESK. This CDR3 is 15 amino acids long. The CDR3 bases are TGTGCCAGCAGCCGGACAGGGGGCAACGTCAATGAGCAGTTCTTC. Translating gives CASSRTGGNVNEQFF.

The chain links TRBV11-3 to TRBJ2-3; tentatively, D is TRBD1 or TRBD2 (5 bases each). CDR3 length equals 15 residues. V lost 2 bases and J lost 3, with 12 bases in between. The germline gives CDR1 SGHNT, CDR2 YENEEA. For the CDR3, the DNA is TGTGCCAGCAGCTTAATGGGCAGGGAGACAGATACGCAGTATTTT. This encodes CASSLMGRETDTQYF.

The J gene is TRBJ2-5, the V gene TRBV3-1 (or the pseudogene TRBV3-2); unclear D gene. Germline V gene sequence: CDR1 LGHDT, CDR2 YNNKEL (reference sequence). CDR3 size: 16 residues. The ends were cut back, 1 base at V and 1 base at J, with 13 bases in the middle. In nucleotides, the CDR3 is TGTGCCAGCAGCCAAGGTAGCATAACTACCCAAGAGACCCAGTACTTC. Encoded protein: CASSQGSITTQETQYF.

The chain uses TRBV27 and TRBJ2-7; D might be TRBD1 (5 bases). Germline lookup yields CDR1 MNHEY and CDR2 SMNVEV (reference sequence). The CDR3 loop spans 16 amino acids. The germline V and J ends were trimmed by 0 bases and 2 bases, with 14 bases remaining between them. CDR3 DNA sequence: TGTGCCAGCAGTTTATCGGCACAGGCGCTTACCTACGAGCAGTACTTC. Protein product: CASSLSAQALTYEQYF.

The CDR3 reads CASRLGTDTQYF. Here the CDR3 DNA reads TGTGCCAGCAGACTCGGGACGGATACGCAGTATTTT. The chain carries TRBV6-5 and TRBJ2-3; perhaps D is TRBD1 or TRBD2 (5 bases each). V was cut by 6 bases and J by 6 bases, with 10 bases left in between. The length of the CDR3 is 12 residues. Germline V lookup: CDR1 MNHEY, CDR2 SVGAGI.

DNA for the CDR3: TGTGCCAGCAGCTTTACTAGCGGGGGCTTCACCGGGGAGCTGTTTTTT. Translating gives CASSFTSGGFTGELFF. V gene TRBV7-9 combines with J gene TRBJ2-2, with TRBD2 matching over 11 bases. The germline V gene encodes CDR1 SEHNR and CDR2 FQNEAQ (reference sequence). V lost 3 bases to trimming and J lost 4 bases; unmatched junction nucleotides: 4. The CDR3 totals 16 residues.

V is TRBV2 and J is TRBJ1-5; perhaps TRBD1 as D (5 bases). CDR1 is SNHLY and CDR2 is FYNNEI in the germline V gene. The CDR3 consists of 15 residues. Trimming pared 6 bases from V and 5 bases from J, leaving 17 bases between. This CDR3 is CASSRRGSRDQPQHF. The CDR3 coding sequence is TGTGCCAGCAGCCGTCGGGGCAGCAGGGATCAGCCCCAGCATTTT.

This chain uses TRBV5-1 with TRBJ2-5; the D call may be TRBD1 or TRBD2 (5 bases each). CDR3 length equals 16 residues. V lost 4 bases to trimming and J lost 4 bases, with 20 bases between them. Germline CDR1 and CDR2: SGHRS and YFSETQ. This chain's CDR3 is CASSPTRQGAGETQYF. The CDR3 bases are TGCGCCAGCAGCCCCACCCGACAAGGGGCGGGAGAGACCCAGTACTTC.

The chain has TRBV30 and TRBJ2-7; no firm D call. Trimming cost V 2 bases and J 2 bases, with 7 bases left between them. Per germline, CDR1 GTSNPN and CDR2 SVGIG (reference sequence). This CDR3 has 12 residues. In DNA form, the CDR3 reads TGTGCCTGGAGTCTCCAGACCTACGAGCAGTACTTC. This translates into CAWSLQTYEQYF.

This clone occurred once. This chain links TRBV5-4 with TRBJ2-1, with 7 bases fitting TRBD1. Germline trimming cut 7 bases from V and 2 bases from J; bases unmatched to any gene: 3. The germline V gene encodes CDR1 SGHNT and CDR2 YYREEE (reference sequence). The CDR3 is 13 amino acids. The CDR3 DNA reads TGTGCCAGCGCCGGACAGGCCTACAATGAGCAGTTCTTC. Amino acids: CASAGQAYNEQFF.